The T cell receptor (beta chain) under discussion was sequenced for a study of cytomegalovirus exposure and HLA in healthy donors (dated by TCRdb to the late 2010s). Concerning the study at large: An earlier analysis of some 600 of the donors reported 276 Gb of sequence data and 117 million unique TCR beta sequences obtained from about 179 million T cells. An early release that covered roughly 600 HLA-typed donors contained around 300 gigabases of sequencing data and some 87 million unique TCR sequences. Among the roughly 430 genotyped donors, around 81% belonged to the genetic ancestry cluster associated with self-reported Caucasian donors. The study aimed to test whether cataloging public T cell receptors could reveal signatures of past pathogen exposure. The T cell repertoires of some 700 subjects were profiled by immunosequencing and related to cytomegalovirus serostatus. Along with the approximately 700-subject first cohort, a separate validation cohort of 120 different subjects was used. The study combined high-throughput TCR immunosequencing, statistical association of individual TCRs with disease status, and machine learning to predict cytomegalovirus infection status. A later analysis re-analyzed previously published TCR beta repertoires from roughly 600 donors and added high-resolution HLA genotyping to study TCR occurrence patterns. The later analysis used no new phenotypic data to find candidate immune exposures, relying instead on TCR beta sequences and their occurrence across donors. An earlier analysis of roughly 600 of the donors used high-throughput TCR beta sequencing to judge whether each TCR beta V gene segment behaved as functional or pseudogenic. Donor age, sex, ethnicity and CMV serostatus were compiled alongside the repertoire data. In a later genetic analysis, genome-wide SNP genotypes for 398 of the 666 donors were used, and that subset was treated as a discovery cohort. All discovery cohort repertoires had been generated using a single sequencing platform. HLA typing included class I and class II loci at four-digit resolution. Typing coverage varied by locus: about 629-630 donors for A, B, C, DRB1 and DQB1; approximately 520 for DQA1; approximately 610 for DPA1; 400 to 480 for DPB1. Because of strong linkage in the cohort, five DR-DQ haplotypes were treated as single units for association and clustering. On average, around 230,000 unique TCR beta nucleotide sequences were sequenced per donor among 398 genotyped donors of the cohort, with 15% to 20% of those sequences being non-productive.

The cohort comprised approximately 700 healthy bone marrow donors. At the time of sampling, every cohort member was nominally healthy, though immune exposures that went unrecorded were likely present. The donor tested CMV seronegative and was one of the 352 seronegative cohort members. A peripheral blood sample was provided by each donor, and peripheral blood mononuclear cells were used for TCR beta sequencing. The Qiagen DNeasy Blood Extraction Kit was used to extract genomic DNA from the blood cell samples. On the study overall, not on this receptor specifically: The cohort was sequenced for TCR beta chains only, and without alpha or paired-chain data the features that could be detected were limited. According to the authors, the approach could potentially be generalized to other disease states and immunological phenotypes. In the study, 150 to 200 TCR beta chains were listed as associated with cytomegalovirus. A further reported finding was that TCR beta sequences accurately predicted the HLA-A and HLA-B alleles for most subjects in the first cohort. Most TCR sequences were seen in very few donors, while some public TCRs were found in many individuals. The classifier was reported to diagnose cytomegalovirus status with high specificity and sensitivity in both the original cohort and the validation cohort. Because counts were too low, around 18 rarely observed V segments, including chromosome 9 orphons, were left out of the earlier analysis of some 640 of the donors. In a later analysis, most CMV-associated TCR beta chains were found to appear HLA-restricted, with HLA associations seemingly driven largely by CMV exposure. An earlier analysis of around 600 of the donors showed that most TCR beta V segments appeared in productive rearrangements either about 87% or about 30% of the time, which broadly matched IMGT annotations. When HLA alleles, especially DR and DQ, strongly co-occurred, TCR associations were difficult to assign to individual alleles. According to a later genetic analysis, donors in an Asian-associated ancestry cluster had fewer N-insertions in productive TCRs than the roughly 700-donor mean. Roughly uniform sequencing depth across donors was assumed in presence/absence analyses, although this assumption may not hold. Correlated functional status among segregating V segments might reflect linkage disequilibrium, but an unknown experimental factor could not be ruled out. In a later analysis, some 17,000 TCR beta sequences were associated with specific HLA alleles at a false discovery rate of 0.05. Immune exposure information for the cohort was limited to CMV serostatus. Several of the top co-occurrence clusters appeared to be linked to parvovirus B19, influenza, CMV and Epstein-Barr virus, according to a later analysis. A group of highly shared sequence variants was considered likely to be a technical artifact of the sequencing pipeline. The 87-base-pair reads could not distinguish some IMGT-functional V segments, including TRBV6-2 and TRBV6-3, so those segments were excluded. In vitro tests confirmed that a few of the cytomegalovirus-associated TCR beta chains recognize cytomegalovirus antigens. In a later analysis, the rate of TCR association differed among HLA loci, with DRB1 alleles having the most associated TCRs and HLA-C alleles having the fewest. HLA typing was unavailable for some donors at each locus, so association tests used only the typed subset. In a later analysis, HLA-associated TCR beta chains showed more clonal expansion and lower generation probabilities than non-associated chains that were equally common. In a later genetic analysis, a missense DCLRE1C variant was associated with V-gene and J-gene trimming of TCR beta chains, and the association was replicated in an independent cohort.

Library creation used the immunoSEQ multiplex PCR assay. For the multiplex PCR, a mixture combining 60 forward primers for TCR Vbeta segments and 13 reverse primers for TCR Jbeta segments was used. The CDR3 region of rearranged TCR beta genes was amplified from genomic DNA with a multiplex PCR assay. The Illumina HiSeq System was used to sequence the amplified TCR beta libraries as 87-base-pair reads. On the authors' methods: In a later analysis, approximately 74 million unique TCR beta chains were counted across the roughly 700 repertoires, and roughly 11 million of these chains were shared by at least two donors. To remove PCR and sequencing errors, raw reads were error-corrected and collapsed into unique sequences using a nearest-neighbor algorithm that merged closely related sequences. CDR3 sequences were aligned to IMGT reference sequences to assign V, D and J gene segments. For a sequence to be retained, a match of at least six nucleotides to both a V gene segment and a J gene segment was required. A rearrangement was called productive if the CDR3 had no stop codons and remained in frame with V and J, and every other rearrangement was called non-productive. Following IMGT convention, CDR3 was defined as the stretch from the second conserved V-encoded cysteine to the conserved J-encoded phenylalanine. Sequences without an unambiguous match to a single V gene segment were excluded from the earlier analysis of approximately 600 of the donors. In an earlier analysis of about 590 of the donors, a V segment was called functional when productive rearrangements were above 56.7%, and segregating when the standard deviation between donors exceeded 5%. A statistical classification framework was developed to diagnose cytomegalovirus status using the catalog of TCR beta chain sequences. A later analysis assigned V and J genes by comparing TCR nucleotide sequences with IMGT/GENE-DB human TR gene sequences. A later analysis assigned CDR3 sequences and most-parsimonious VDJ recombination scenarios with the TCRdist pipeline. In a later analysis, every TCR beta chain was defined by the combination of its CDR3 amino acid sequence and its V-gene family, and reads without a unique V-gene family were dropped. To address suspected cross-contamination and a sequencing artifact, a later analysis removed roughly 640 highly shared, low-generation-probability nucleotide sequences. For each public chain, a later analysis derived a clonal expansion index from normalized ranks of inferred template counts within each repertoire. Generation probabilities in a later analysis came from a VDJ recombination model fitted to out-of-frame rearrangements, and those results were checked against IGoR. Hypergeometric tests were used in a later analysis to score TCR-TCR, TCR-HLA and TCR-CMV co-occurrence, with a repertoire-size bias correction applied to the TCR pairs. A later analysis estimated false discovery rates by permuting HLA or CMV assignments 20 times. In a later analysis, co-occurring TCRs were grouped using DBSCAN, with TCRdist sequence similarity added in when clustering inside HLA-allele-positive subsets. Repertoires with fewer than 30,000 or more than 120,000 public chains were left out of co-occurrence clustering, as were a handful of repertoires with anomalous nucleotide sharing. The table was pulled from immuneACCESS by TCRdb, which kept in-frame rearrangements only. Such tables lose some clones; where checked, under half of the loss comes from unresolved V genes, and the rest has no known cause. V, J and clone size reflect that table, while D and trimming were determined from the DNA. Within this sample are around 220,000 clones, with around 75% of them counted one time only. The ten most abundant clones make up 1.8% of the sample.

The V end loses 0 bases and the J end loses 4 bases, and a stretch of 8 bases separates them. CDR1 and CDR2 (SGHKS, YYEKEE) derive from the germline V gene (reference sequence). The CDR3 has 15 amino acids, counting the end cysteine and phenylalanine. Left in the record is the CDR3 DNA by itself, 45 bases read in frame from the first base. With respect to this clone: Its antigen is unknown. No quality values exist for individual bases; no much larger clone is one base distant.

The sample comprised PBMCs. Rearrangement joined TRBV5-5 to TRBJ2-6, with no D gene named confidently. The sequence came from a woman aged 30 to 39 in good health and CMV-seronegative. The CDR3 amino acid sequence is: CASSLDSYGANVLTF. The nucleotide sequence is TGTGCCAGCAGCTTGGACAGTTACGGGGCCAACGTCCTGACTTTC.